Presented here are 5 T cell receptor beta chains from one specimen sequenced in a study of blood T cells in healthy people across ages. The use of a sample-barcoded 5' primer and a J-beta primer mix characterized a second PCR of roughly 6 to 12 cycles. TCRdb used MiXCR to reprocess the 5' RACE reads, holding one entry per CDR3 protein. The table shows some 710,000 distinct CDR3 sequences, with about half occurring only once. Sequencing input: blood. These receptors all stem from a man aged 80 or over in good health.

This chain uses TRBV6-4 with TRBJ2-7; 7 bases align to TRBD1. This CDR3 comprises 16 residues. J gave up 3 bases and V 8 bases, and 16 bases lay outside the gene matches. The germline V gene has CDR1 MRHNA and CDR2 SNTAGT. CDR3 sequence reads: CASPTPRRDRDYEQYF. The DNA of the CDR3 is TGTGCCAGCCCTACGCCTAGAAGGGACAGAGACTACGAGCAGTACTTC.

The V call is TRBV12-3 or TRBV12-4, the J call TRBJ2-3; TRBD2 matches 7 bases. V lost 3 bases to trimming and J lost 6 bases; unmatched junction nucleotides: 12. The CDR3 spans 16 residues. In DNA, the CDR3 is TGTGCCAGCAGTTTTTCCAGGGAGGGATCAGGGGATACGCAGTATTTT. Its translation is CASSFSREGSGDTQYF.

This clonotype was counted between two and nine times. The chain uses TRBV7-9 and TRBJ1-2, with TRBD1 matching 8 bases. Germline trimming cut 3 bases from V and 6 bases from J; bases unmatched to any gene: 6. The CDR3 totals 14 residues. Looked up from germline, CDR1 is SEHNR and CDR2 is FQNEAQ (reference sequence). The CDR3 region is CASSFAGGAHGYTF. For the CDR3, the DNA is TGTGCCAGCAGCTTCGCAGGGGGCGCACATGGCTACACCTTC.

This sequence joins TRBV5-1 and TRBJ2-7; D perhaps matches TRBD1 (6 bases). This CDR3 comprises 15 residues. In germline, CDR1 is SGHRS, CDR2 YFSETQ. V lost 4 bases and J lost 1, with 15 bases in between. The CDR3 region is CASSGVGAFSYEQYF. CDR3 in DNA: TGCGCCAGCAGCGGCGTGGGGGCCTTTTCCTACGAGCAGTACTTC.

In regard to this clonotype: A read error may produce the germline difference seen at one junction end. This chain joins TRBV20-1 and TRBJ2-2; D possibly corresponds to TRBD1 (5 bases). The CDR3 totals 14 residues. CDR1 and CDR2 from the germline V gene are DFQATT and SNEGSKA (reference sequence). CDR3 nucleotides: TGCAGTGCCCCCCTGGGGCTTAACACTGGGGAGCTGTTTTTT. It is translated as CSAPLGLNTGELFF.